These 20 T cell receptor beta chains share one sample of origin, sequenced in a study of Graves' ophthalmopathy and Graves' hyperthyroidism. TCR beta CDR3 regions were amplified from RNA transcripts. RT-PCR with HTBI primers came first, then second-round multiplex PCR. TCRdb re-derived calls from the multiplex PCR reads in MiXCR, one entry per CDR3 protein. This sample yields about 390,000 distinct CDR3 sequences, of which 15% to 19% are seen a single time; roughly 7% belongs to the top ten. Sequencing was carried out using peripheral blood. The receptors come from a woman younger than 35 with stable Graves' hyperthyroidism.

For this clonotype: With a much larger clone just one base away, this may be a read error. J is TRBJ2-5 and V is TRBV7-7; D call uncertain. The CDR3 consists of 13 residues. In germline, CDR1 is SSHAT, CDR2 FNYEAQ (reference sequence). CDR3 DNA sequence: TGTGCTAGCACCCAAGGGTACCAAGAGACCCAGTACTTC. It encodes CASTQGYQETQYF. The variable domain in full, completed from reference TRBV7-7 and TRBJ2-5, reads GAGVSQSPRYKVTKRGQDVTLRCDPISSHATLYWYQQALGQGPEFLTYFNYEAQPDKSGLPSDRFSAERPEGSISTLTIQRTEQRDSAMYRCASTQGYQETQYFGPGTRLLVL.

The genes are TRBV5-6 and TRBJ1-1; a weak D match, TRBD1 (5 bases). There are 14 residues in the CDR3. CDR1 is SGHDT and CDR2 is YYEEEE in the germline V gene. Trimming removed 3 bases from V and 1 base from J, with 10 bases in between. The CDR3 bases are TGTGCCAGCAGCTACCTCGACAGGAACACTGAAGCTTTCTTT. Translated, it gives CASSYLDRNTEAFF.

In its sample, this clonotype was seen many times. The rearrangement joins TRBV19 to TRBJ2-2; no firm D call. The CDR3 runs 15 residues. Germline CDR1 LNHDA, CDR2 SQIVND (reference sequence). Trimming left V 4 bases short and J 1 base short, with 10 bases between. This chain's CDR3 is CASSTAGVNTGELFF. The CDR3 DNA follows: TGTGCCAGTAGTACAGCCGGTGTGAACACCGGGGAGCTGTTTTTT. The full variable domain, with the rest looked up from reference TRBV19 and TRBJ2-2, is DGGITQSPKYLFRKEGQNVTLSCEQNLNHDAMYWYRQDPGQGLRLIYYSQIVNDFQKGDIAEGYSVSREKKESFPLTVTSAQKNPTAFYLCASSTAGVNTGELFFGEGSRLTVL.

There are a few counts of this clonotype. The J gene is TRBJ1-1, the V gene TRBV20-1, with TRBD1 matching 8 bases. Germline V gene data show CDR1 as DFQATT and CDR2 as SNEGSKA (reference sequence). The CDR3 extends over 16 amino acids. Trimming took 4 bases from V and 1 from J; bases not matched to a gene: 11. The CDR3 protein is CSAISLDRVENTEAFF. The DNA of the CDR3 is TGCAGTGCTATTTCCCTGGACAGGGTCGAGAACACTGAAGCTTTCTTT.

This clonotype was picked up many times. The chain has TRBV19 and TRBJ1-1; maybe TRBD1 (5 bases). V lost 4 bases to trimming and J lost 0 bases, with 9 bases between them. The germline V gene encodes CDR1 LNHDA and CDR2 SQIVND (reference sequence). This CDR3 has 14 amino acids. The CDR3 loop reads CASSKGTLNTEAFF. Written as DNA, the CDR3 is TGTGCCAGTAGTAAAGGGACGTTGAACACTGAAGCTTTCTTT.

At least ten counts were recorded for this clonotype. The chain combines TRBV6-1 with TRBJ1-2; D possibly corresponds to TRBD1 (5 bases). The CDR3 loop spans 14 amino acids. With 0 bases removed from V and 5 bases from J, the gap between germline ends came to 10 bases. Looked up from germline, CDR1 is MNHNS and CDR2 is SASEGT. The CDR3 region has the DNA TGTGCCAGCAGTGAAGCGGCGGGGGATTATGGCTACACCTTC. Translating gives CASSEAAGDYGYTF.

This clonotype was detected ten times or more. The V call is TRBV7-9, the J call TRBJ2-5; 15 nucleotides line up with TRBD2. Trimming cost V 5 bases and J 2 bases; bases outside gene matches: 3. CDR3 length equals 16 residues. Germline V CDR1 and CDR2: SEHNR, FQNEAQ (reference sequence). DNA of the CDR3: TGTGCCAGCAGCCGGACTAGCGGGGGGGGACAAGAGACCCAGTACTTC. It is translated as CASSRTSGGGQETQYF.

This clonotype was seen a handful of times. The rearrangement joins TRBV11-3 to TRBJ1-1; 7 nucleotides agree with TRBD1. This CDR3 has 15 amino acids. V lost 5 bases and J lost 4; bases outside the gene matches: 10. Germline V gene sequence: CDR1 SGHNT, CDR2 YENEEA. The CDR3 coding sequence is TGTGCCAGCAGCCCTTCTACAGGGGCGGGCACTGAAGCTTTCTTT. Protein product: CASSPSTGAGTEAFF.

The gene calls are TRBV6-2 or TRBV6-3 and TRBJ2-5; either TRBD1 or TRBD2 may supply D (5 bases each). From germline, CDR1 is MNHEY and CDR2 SVGEGT. V gave up 6 bases and J gave up 2 bases, with 16 bases separating them. This CDR3 contains 15 residues. The DNA for the CDR3 is TGTGCCAGCAGGGAGGACGTACAGGAGCAAGAGACCCAGTACTTC. Amino acid sequence: CASREDVQEQETQYF.

This clonotype came up many times. This sequence joins TRBV10-3 and TRBJ2-2; D is unclear. Deletions cut 2 bases from V and 0 bases from J, with 7 bases between. This CDR3 has 15 amino acids. The germline gives CDR1 ENHRY, CDR2 SYGVKD. The CDR3 nucleotides are TGTGCCATCAGTGAGCTTCTTTCGAACACCGGGGAGCTGTTTTTT. Its protein is CAISELLSNTGELFF.

The genes are TRBV7-9 and TRBJ1-3; D is unclear. CDR3 size: 12 residues. The germline V gene has CDR1 SEHNR and CDR2 FQNEAQ (reference sequence). V lost 5 bases and J 4 bases, leaving 6 bases between the germline ends. CDR3 bases: TGTGCCAGCAGCCCTTTAGGAAACACCATATATTTT. As protein: CASSPLGNTIYF.

The chain joins TRBV3-1 to TRBJ2-7, with D perhaps being TRBD1 or TRBD2 (5 bases each). CDR3 length: 12 amino acids. V was clipped by 3 bases and J by 7 bases, with 10 bases between them. Germline V CDR1 and CDR2: LGHDT, YNNKEL (reference sequence). The CDR3 DNA follows: TGTGCCAGCAGCCAGGGGGAAGGTGAGCAGTACTTC. Protein sequence: CASSQGEGEQYF.

This clonotype was detected ten times or more. This chain links TRBV12-3 or TRBV12-4 with TRBJ1-1; a weak D match, TRBD1 (6 bases). The germline V and J ends were trimmed by 7 bases and 5 bases, with 17 bases remaining between them. CDR3 length equals 14 residues. Here the CDR3 DNA reads TGTGCCAGCATAAAGGGGGGGAGGAAGACTGAAGCTTTCTTT. It specifies CASIKGGRKTEAFF.

This clonotype appeared many times. At one of its ends the junction is not consistent with the germline gene, which may arise from a read error. The chain couples TRBV20-1 to TRBJ2-4; D may be TRBD1 (5 bases). Germline CDR1 and CDR2: DFQATT and SNEGSKA (reference sequence). The CDR3 runs 15 residues. The CDR3 DNA is TGCAGTGCTAGAGACGATCAGGGCGCCAAAAACATTAAGTACTTC. Amino acids: CSARDDQGAKNIKYF.

This clonotype was recorded many times. The rearrangement links TRBV6-5 to TRBJ1-2, with unresolved D. The CDR3 spans 13 residues. V lost 2 bases to trimming and J lost 4 bases, with 8 bases between them. The germline CDR1 and CDR2 sequences are MNHEY and SVGAGI. This chain's CDR3 is CASSYDTSYGYTF. The DNA of the CDR3 is TGTGCCAGCAGTTACGACACCTCCTATGGCTACACCTTC.

In its sample, this clonotype was seen many times. CDR3 region: CASSSGGNYGYTF. The CDR3 DNA reads TGTGCCAGCAGTTCTGGGGGGAACTATGGCTACACCTTC. The V and J genes are TRBV6-5 and TRBJ1-2, with a weak D call TRBD1 (5 bases). Looked up from germline, CDR1 is MNHEY and CDR2 is SVGAGI. Between the trimmed V and J ends, which lost 4 bases and 2 bases, there was a span of 8 bases. The CDR3 runs 13 residues.

The rearrangement joins TRBV6-1 to TRBJ2-7; no clear D. V was trimmed by 8 bases and J by 2 bases, leaving 10 bases between them. The CDR3 spans 12 residues. Germline CDR1 MNHNS, CDR2 SASEGT. The DNA of the CDR3 is TGTGCCAGCCTGCGCGCCACCTACGAGCAGTACTTC. Its protein is CASLRATYEQYF.

This clonotype appeared many times. V is TRBV6-5 and J is TRBJ1-3; D is ambiguous. V was pared by 3 bases and J by 3 bases, with 18 bases between. This CDR3 has 17 amino acids. Germline CDR1 MNHEY, CDR2 SVGAGI. CDR3 loop: CASSYPVGHLDGNTIYF. Written as DNA, the CDR3 is TGTGCCAGCAGTTATCCGGTTGGGCACTTGGATGGAAACACCATATATTTT.

This clonotype was counted at least ten times. V is TRBV20-1 and J is TRBJ1-3, with 7 bases fitting TRBD1. The V segment lost 6 bases and the J segment 0 bases; nucleotides outside the gene matches: 2. There are 13 residues in the CDR3. Germline assignment: CDR1 DFQATT and CDR2 SNEGSKA (reference sequence). Here the CDR3 reads CSATGSSGNTIYF. As DNA, the CDR3 is TGCAGTGCGACAGGGAGCTCTGGAAACACCATATATTTT.

The chain recombines TRBV2 with TRBJ1-6; 10 positions match TRBD1. Germline loops: CDR1 SNHLY, CDR2 FYNNEI. Trimming took 8 bases from V and 6 from J; bases not matched to a gene: 10. The CDR3 runs 16 residues. The DNA of the CDR3 is TGTGCCAGCTCCGAGGACAGGGGGGATAGTAATTCACCCCTCCACTTT. As protein: CASSEDRGDSNSPLHF.